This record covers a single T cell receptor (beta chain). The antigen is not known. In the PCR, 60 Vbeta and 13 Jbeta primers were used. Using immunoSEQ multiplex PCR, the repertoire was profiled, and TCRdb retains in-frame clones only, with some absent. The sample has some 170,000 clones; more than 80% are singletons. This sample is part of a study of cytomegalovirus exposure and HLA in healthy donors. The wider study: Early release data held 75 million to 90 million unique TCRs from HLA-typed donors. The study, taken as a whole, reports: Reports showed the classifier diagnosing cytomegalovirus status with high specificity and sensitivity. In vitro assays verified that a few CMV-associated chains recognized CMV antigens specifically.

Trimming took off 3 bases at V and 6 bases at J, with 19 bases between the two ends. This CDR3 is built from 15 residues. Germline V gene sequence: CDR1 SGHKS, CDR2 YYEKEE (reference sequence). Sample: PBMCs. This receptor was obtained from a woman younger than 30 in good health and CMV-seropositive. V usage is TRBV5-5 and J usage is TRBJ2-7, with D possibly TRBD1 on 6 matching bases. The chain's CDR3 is CASSSRQDLGFEQYF. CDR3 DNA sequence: TGTGCCAGCAGCTCCCGACAGGATCTGGGGTTCGAGCAGTACTTC.